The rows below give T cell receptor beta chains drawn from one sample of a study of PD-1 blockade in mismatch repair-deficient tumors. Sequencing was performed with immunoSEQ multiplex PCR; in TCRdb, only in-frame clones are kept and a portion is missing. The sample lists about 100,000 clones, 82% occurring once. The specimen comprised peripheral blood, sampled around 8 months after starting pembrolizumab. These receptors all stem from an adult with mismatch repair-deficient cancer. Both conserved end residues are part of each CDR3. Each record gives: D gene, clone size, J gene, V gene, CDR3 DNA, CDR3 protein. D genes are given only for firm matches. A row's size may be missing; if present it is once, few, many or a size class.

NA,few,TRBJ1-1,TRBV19,TGTGCCACTACGACATGGAACACTGAAGCTTTCTTT,CATTTWNTEAFF
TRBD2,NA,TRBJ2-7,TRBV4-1,TGCGCCAGCAGCCAAGATTACACTAGCGGTCTTCCTACCTACGAGCAGTACTTC,CASSQDYTSGLPTYEQYF
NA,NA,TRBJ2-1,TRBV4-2,TGTGCCAGCAGCCAAGAACCAACTGGGCGAGGGGGTGAGCAGTTCTTC,CASSQEPTGRGGEQFF
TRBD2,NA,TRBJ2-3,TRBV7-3,TGTGCCAGCAGCTTAATAGCGGGAGATACAGATACGCAGTATTTT,CASSLIAGDTDTQYF
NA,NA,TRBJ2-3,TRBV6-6,TGTGCCAGCAGTGTAGCGTCCGTAGGTATAGATACGCAGTATTTT,CASSVASVGIDTQYF
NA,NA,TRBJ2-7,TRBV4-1,TGCGCCAGCAGCCTTGGGGGCGGGGATTTCTACGAGCAGTACTTC,CASSLGGGDFYEQYF
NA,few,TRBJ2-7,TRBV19,TGTGCCAGTAGTATAGTTGTTGGGAATCGGGAGCAGTACTTC,CASSIVVGNREQYF
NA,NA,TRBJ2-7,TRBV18,TGTGCCAGCTCACCTTTGGGGGTAAGCTCCTACGAGCAGTACTTC,CASSPLGVSSYEQYF
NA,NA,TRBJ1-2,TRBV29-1,TGCAGCGTTGGCACGGATGTTTACGGCTACACCTTC,CSVGTDVYGYTF
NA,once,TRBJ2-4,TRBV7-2,TGTGCCAGCCTTTGGGGGTCCCCAGTGGGCAAAAACATTCAGTACTTC,CASLWGSPVGKNIQYF